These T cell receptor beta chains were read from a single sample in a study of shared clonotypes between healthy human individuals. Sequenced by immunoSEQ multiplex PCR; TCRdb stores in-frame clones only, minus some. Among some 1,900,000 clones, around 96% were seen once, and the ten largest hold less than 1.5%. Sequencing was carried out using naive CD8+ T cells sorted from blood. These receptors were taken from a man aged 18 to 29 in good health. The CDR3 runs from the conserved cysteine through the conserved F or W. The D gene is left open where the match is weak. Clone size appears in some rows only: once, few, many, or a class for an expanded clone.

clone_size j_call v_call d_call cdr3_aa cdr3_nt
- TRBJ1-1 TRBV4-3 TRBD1 CASSLGTGGRDTEAFF TGCGCCAGCAGCCTGGGGACAGGGGGAAGGGACACTGAAGCTTTCTTT
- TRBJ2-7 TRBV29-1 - CSVEGQATYEQYF TGCAGCGTTGAGGGGCAGGCCACCTACGAGCAGTACTTC
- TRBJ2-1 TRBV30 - CAWSEQGMGYNEQFF TGTGCCTGGAGTGAACAGGGAATGGGTTACAATGAGCAGTTCTTC
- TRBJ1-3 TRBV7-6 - CASSLAGAGFSGNTIYF TGTGCCAGCAGCCTGGCCGGGGCAGGGTTTAGTGGAAACACCATATATTTT
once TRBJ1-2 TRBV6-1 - CATLSVLDYTF TGTGCCACCCTATCAGTCCTAGACTACACCTTC
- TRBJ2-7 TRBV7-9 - CASSLVRGGNEQYF TGTGCCAGCAGCTTAGTGAGGGGAGGCAACGAGCAGTACTTC
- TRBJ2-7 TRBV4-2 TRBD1 CASSPYRGVNEQYF TGTGCCAGCAGCCCGTACAGGGGTGTCAACGAGCAGTACTTC
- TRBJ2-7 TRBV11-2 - CASSFAGYEQYF TGTGCCAGCAGCTTCGCGGGCTACGAGCAGTACTTC
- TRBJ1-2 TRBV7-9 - CASSLGRSNYGYTF TGTGCCAGCAGCTTAGGGAGAAGTAACTATGGCTACACCTTC
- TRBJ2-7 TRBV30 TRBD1 CAWSSFMGQGEGEQYF TGTGCCTGGAGTAGCTTCATGGGACAGGGCGAGGGCGAGCAGTACTTC
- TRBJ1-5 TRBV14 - CASSLSQGQPQHF TGTGCCAGCAGCCTCTCCCAGGGGCAGCCCCAGCATTTT
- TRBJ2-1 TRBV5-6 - CASSFRAWGSNEQFF TGTGCCAGCAGCTTCCGGGCCTGGGGAAGCAATGAGCAGTTCTTC
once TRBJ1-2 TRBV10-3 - CAISESDRRGYTF TGTGCCATCAGTGAGTCGGACAGAAGGGGCTACACCTTC
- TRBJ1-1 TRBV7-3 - CASSPKAGYTEAFF TGTGCCAGCAGCCCTAAGGCCGGCTACACTGAAGCTTTCTTT
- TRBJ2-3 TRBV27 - CASSFTGTDTQYF TGTGCCAGCAGTTTCACGGGAACAGATACGCAGTATTTT
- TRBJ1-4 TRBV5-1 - CASSSSITNEKLFF TGCGCCAGCAGCTCCTCAATAACTAATGAAAAACTGTTTTTT
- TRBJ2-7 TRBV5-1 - CASSWGISSSYEQYF TGCGCCAGCAGCTGGGGGATTTCTAGCTCCTACGAGCAGTACTTC
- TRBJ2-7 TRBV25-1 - CASSEAPGDVYEQYF TGTGCCAGCAGTGAAGCACCGGGAGATGTTTACGAGCAGTACTTC
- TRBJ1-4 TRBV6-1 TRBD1 CASGEYGTAHEKLFF TGTGCCAGCGGGGAGTACGGGACAGCGCATGAAAAACTGTTTTTT
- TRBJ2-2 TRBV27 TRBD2 CASSLLLAGGESGELFF TGTGCCAGCAGTTTACTCCTGGCGGGAGGGGAGTCCGGGGAGCTGTTTTTT
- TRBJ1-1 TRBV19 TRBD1 CASSTGTNTEAFF TGTGCCAGCTCGACAGGGACGAACACTGAAGCTTTCTTT
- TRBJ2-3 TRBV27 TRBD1 CASSERTGAGTDTQYF TGTGCCAGCAGTGAAAGGACAGGGGCCGGCACAGATACGCAGTATTTT
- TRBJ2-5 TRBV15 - CATRELSQETQYF TGTGCCACCAGGGAGCTCTCTCAAGAGACCCAGTACTTC
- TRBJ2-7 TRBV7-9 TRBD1 CASSSNRGLTPQYEQYF TGTGCCAGCAGCTCGAACAGGGGTCTAACCCCCCAGTACGAGCAGTACTTC
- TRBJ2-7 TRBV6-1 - CASSELPGASSYEQYF TGTGCCAGCAGTGAACTTCCGGGGGCAAGCTCCTACGAGCAGTACTTC
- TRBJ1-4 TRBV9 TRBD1 CASSREATGTNEKLFF TGTGCCAGCAGCAGAGAGGCGACAGGGACTAATGAAAAACTGTTTTTT
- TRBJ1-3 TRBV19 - CASSPDREGSGNTIYF TGTGCCAGTAGTCCGGACCGAGAAGGGTCTGGAAACACCATATATTTT
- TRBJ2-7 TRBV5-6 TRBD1 CASSQGQGENEQYF TGTGCCAGCAGCCAGGGACAGGGGGAGAACGAGCAGTACTTC
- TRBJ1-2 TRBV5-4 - CASSSTQGSGYTF TGTGCCAGCAGTTCTACTCAGGGGTCCGGCTACACCTTC
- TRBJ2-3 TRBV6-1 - CASSEWQRGTDTQYF TGTGCCAGCAGTGAATGGCAGCGGGGCACAGATACGCAGTATTTT
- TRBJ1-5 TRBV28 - CASSLRRWPERDQPQHF TGTGCCAGCAGTTTAAGGCGGTGGCCAGAGAGGGATCAGCCCCAGCATTTT
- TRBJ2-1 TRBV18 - CASSPRERNSYNEQFF TGTGCCAGCTCACCACGGGAACGGAACTCCTACAATGAGCAGTTCTTC
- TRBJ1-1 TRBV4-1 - CASRPDPRVNSEAFF TGCGCCAGCAGGCCAGATCCCAGGGTCAACTCTGAAGCTTTCTTT
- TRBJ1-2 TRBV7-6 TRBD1 CASSLTTGGAYGYTF TGTGCCAGCAGCTTGACCACAGGGGGCGCGTACGGCTACACCTTC
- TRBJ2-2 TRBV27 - CASSPRNTGELFF TGTGCCAGCAGCCCTCGAAACACCGGGGAGCTGTTTTTT
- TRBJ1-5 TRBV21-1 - CASSQDRVNQPQHF TGTGCCAGCAGCCAGGACAGGGTCAATCAGCCCCAGCATTTT
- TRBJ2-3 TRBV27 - CASSSVGEQGDTQYF TGTGCCAGCAGTTCCGTGGGGGAGCAAGGAGATACGCAGTATTTT
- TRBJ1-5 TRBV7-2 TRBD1 CASSLLPGQGLNRPQHF TGTGCCAGCAGCTTATTACCGGGACAGGGACTTAATAGGCCCCAGCATTTT
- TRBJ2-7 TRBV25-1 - CASSYSSYEQYF TGTGCCAGCAGTTATAGCAGTTACGAGCAGTACTTC
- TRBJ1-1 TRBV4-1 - CASSQERERGGNTEAFF TGCGCCAGCAGCCAAGAAAGGGAGCGGGGGGGGAACACTGAAGCTTTCTTT
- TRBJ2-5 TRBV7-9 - CASSPPMETQYF TGTGCCAGCAGCCCCCCGATGGAGACCCAGTACTTC
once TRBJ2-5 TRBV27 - CASSLRQSGETQYF TGTGCCAGCAGTTTACGACAGTCCGGCGAGACCCAGTACTTC